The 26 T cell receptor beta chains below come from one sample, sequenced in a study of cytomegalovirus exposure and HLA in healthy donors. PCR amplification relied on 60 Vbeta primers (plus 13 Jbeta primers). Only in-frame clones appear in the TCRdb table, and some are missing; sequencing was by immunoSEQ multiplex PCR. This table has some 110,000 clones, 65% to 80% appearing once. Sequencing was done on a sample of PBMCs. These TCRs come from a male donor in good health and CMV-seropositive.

Here the CDR3 reads CASSGQGPNYGYTF. The CDR3 bases are TGTGCCAGCAGTGGACAGGGGCCTAACTATGGCTACACCTTC. The rearrangement joins TRBV27 to TRBJ1-2, with 9 bases lining up with TRBD1. The V gene end was trimmed by 5 bases and the J gene end by 0 bases; junction bases not matched to a gene: 1. The germline CDR1 and CDR2 sequences are MNHEY and SMNVEV (reference sequence). This CDR3 has 14 amino acids.

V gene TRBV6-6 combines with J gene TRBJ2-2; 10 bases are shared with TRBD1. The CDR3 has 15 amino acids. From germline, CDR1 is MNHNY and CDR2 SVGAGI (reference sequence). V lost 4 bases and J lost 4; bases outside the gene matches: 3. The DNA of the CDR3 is TGTGCCAGCAGTTCGGACAGGGGGACCACCGGGGAGCTGTTTTTT. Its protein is CASSSDRGTTGELFF.

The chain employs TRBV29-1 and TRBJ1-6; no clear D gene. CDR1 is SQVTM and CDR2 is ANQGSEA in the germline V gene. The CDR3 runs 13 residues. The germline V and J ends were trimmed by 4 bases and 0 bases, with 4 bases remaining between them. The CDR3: CSVGYSYNSPLHF. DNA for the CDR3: TGCAGCGTTGGCTACTCCTATAATTCACCCCTCCACTTT. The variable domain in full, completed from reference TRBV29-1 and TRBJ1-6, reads SAVISQKPSRDICQRGTSLTIQCQVDSQVTMMFWYRQQPGQSLTLIATANQGSEATYESGFVIDKFPISRPNLTFSTLTVSNMSPEDSSIYLCSVGYSYNSPLHFGNGTRLTVT.

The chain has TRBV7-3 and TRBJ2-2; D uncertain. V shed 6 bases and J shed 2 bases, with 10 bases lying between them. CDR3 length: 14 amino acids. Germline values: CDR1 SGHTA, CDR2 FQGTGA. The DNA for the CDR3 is TGTGCCAGCAGGCTGGCGGATAACACCGGGGAGCTGTTTTTT. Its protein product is CASRLADNTGELFF. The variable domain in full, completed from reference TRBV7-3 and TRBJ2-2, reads GAGVSQTPSNKVTEKGKYVELRCDPISGHTALYWYRQSLGQGPEFLIYFQGTGAADDSGLPNDRFFAVRPEGSVSTLKIQRTERGDSAVYLCASRLADNTGELFFGEGSRLTVL.

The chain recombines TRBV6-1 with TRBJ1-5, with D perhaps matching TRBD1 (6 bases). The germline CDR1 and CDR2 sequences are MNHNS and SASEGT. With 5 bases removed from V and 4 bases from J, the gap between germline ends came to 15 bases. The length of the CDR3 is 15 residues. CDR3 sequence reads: CASSTQGQANQPQHF. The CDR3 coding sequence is TGTGCCAGCAGTACGCAGGGACAAGCTAATCAGCCCCAGCATTTT.

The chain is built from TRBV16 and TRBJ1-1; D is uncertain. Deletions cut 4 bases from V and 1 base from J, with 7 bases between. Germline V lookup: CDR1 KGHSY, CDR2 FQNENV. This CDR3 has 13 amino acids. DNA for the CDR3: TGTGCCAGCAGCCCCCATCAGAACACTGAAGCTTTCTTT. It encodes CASSPHQNTEAFF.

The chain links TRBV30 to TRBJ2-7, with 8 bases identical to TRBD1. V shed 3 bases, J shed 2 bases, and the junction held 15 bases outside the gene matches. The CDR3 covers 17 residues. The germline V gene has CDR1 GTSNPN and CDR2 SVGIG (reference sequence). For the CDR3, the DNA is TGTGCCTGGAGGGATCCGCAGGGGGCCTTCGTAACCTACGAGCAGTACTTC. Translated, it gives CAWRDPQGAFVTYEQYF.

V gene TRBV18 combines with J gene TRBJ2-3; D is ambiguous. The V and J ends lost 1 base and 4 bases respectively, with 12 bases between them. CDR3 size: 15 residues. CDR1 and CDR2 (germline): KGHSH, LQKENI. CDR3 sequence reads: CASSPLEATADTQYF. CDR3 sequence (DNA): TGTGCCAGCTCACCACTGGAAGCGACCGCAGATACGCAGTATTTT.

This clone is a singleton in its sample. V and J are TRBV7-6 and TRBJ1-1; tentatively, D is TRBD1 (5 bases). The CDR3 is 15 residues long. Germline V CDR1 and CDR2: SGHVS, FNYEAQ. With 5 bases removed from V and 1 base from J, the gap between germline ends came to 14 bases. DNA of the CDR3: TGTGCCAGCAGCCTAAATGGGGCGCAGAACACTGAAGCTTTCTTT. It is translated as CASSLNGAQNTEAFF.

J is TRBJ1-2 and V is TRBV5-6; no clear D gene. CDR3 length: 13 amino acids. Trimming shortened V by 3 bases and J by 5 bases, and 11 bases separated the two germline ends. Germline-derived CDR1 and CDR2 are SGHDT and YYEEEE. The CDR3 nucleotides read TGTGCCAGCAGCTCTCGGCCGGGTTATGGCTACACCTTC. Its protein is CASSSRPGYGYTF.

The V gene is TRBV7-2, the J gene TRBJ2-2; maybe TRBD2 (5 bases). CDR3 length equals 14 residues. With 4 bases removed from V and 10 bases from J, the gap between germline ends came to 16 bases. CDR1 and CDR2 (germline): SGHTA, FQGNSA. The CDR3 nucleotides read TGTGCCAGCAGCTCGCAGCGGACTTCCGAGGAGCTGTTTTTT. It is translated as CASSSQRTSEELFF. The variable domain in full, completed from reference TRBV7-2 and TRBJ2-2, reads GAGVSQSPSNKVTEKGKDVELRCDPISGHTALYWYRQSLGQGLEFLIYFQGNSAPDKSGLPSDRFSAERTGGSVSTLTIQRTQQEDSAVYLCASSSQRTSEELFFGEGSRLTVL.

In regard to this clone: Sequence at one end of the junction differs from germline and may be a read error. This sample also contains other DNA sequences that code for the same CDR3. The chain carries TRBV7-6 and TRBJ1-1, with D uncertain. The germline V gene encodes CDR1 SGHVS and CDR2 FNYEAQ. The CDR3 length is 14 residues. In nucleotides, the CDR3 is TGTGCCAGCAGCTCCTACCCCCGAGGCACTGAAGCCTTCTTT. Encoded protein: CASSSYPRGTEAFF.

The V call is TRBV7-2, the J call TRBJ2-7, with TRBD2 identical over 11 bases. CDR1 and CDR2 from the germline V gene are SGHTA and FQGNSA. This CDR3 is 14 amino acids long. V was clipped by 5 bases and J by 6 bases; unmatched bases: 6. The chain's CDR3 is CASSELAGVAEQYF. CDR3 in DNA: TGTGCCAGCAGCGAACTAGCGGGAGTGGCCGAGCAGTACTTC. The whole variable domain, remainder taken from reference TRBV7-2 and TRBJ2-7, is GAGVSQSPSNKVTEKGKDVELRCDPISGHTALYWYRQSLGQGLEFLIYFQGNSAPDKSGLPSDRFSAERTGGSVSTLTIQRTQQEDSAVYLCASSELAGVAEQYFGPGTRLTVT.

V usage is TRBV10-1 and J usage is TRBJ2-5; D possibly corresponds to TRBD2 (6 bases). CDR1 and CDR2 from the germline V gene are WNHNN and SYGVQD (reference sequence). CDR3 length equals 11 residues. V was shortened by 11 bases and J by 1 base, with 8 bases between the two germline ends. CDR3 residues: CALAAQETQYF. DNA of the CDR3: TGCGCCTTAGCGGCCCAAGAGACCCAGTACTTC.

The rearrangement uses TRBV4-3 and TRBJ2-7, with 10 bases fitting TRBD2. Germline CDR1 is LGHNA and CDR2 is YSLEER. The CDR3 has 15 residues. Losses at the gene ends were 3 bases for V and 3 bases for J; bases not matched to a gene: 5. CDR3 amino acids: CASSQQREGLYEQYF. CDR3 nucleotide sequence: TGCGCCAGCAGCCAGCAGCGGGAGGGCCTCTACGAGCAGTACTTC.

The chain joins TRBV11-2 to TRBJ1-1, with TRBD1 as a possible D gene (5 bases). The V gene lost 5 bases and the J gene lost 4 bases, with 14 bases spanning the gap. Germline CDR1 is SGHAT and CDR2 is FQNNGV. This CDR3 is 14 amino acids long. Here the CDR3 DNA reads TGTGCCAGCAGCACCCTGGGCGGGGGCACTGAAGCTTTCTTT. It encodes CASSTLGGGTEAFF.

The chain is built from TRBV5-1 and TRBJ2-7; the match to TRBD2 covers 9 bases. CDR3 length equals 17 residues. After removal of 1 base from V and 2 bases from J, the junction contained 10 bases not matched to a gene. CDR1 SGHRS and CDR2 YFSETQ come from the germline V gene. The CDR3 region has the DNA TGCGCCAGCAGCTTGTCCAGCGGGGGGCTGAAAACCTACGAGCAGTACTTC. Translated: CASSLSSGGLKTYEQYF.

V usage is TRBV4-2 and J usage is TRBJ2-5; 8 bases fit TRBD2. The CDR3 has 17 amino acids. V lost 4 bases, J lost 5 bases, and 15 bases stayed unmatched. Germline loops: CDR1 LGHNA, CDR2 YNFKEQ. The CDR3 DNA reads TGTGCCAGCAGCCTACAGGGCGTCGGGGGGGCCGTGGAGACCCAGTACTTC. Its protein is CASSLQGVGGAVETQYF.

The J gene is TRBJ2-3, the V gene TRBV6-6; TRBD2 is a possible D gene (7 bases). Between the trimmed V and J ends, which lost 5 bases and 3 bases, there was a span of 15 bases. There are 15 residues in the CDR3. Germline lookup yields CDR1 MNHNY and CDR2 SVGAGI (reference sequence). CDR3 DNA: TGTGCCAGCAGTAGCCGCGGGGGCGGGACAGATACGCAGTATTTT. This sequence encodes CASSSRGGGTDTQYF.

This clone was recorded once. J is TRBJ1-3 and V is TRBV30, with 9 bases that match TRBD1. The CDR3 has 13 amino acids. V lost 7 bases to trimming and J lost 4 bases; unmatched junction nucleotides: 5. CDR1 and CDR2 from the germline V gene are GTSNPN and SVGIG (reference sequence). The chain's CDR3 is CASDRGRGNTIYF. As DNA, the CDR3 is TGTGCCTCTGACAGGGGGAGAGGAAACACCATATATTTT.

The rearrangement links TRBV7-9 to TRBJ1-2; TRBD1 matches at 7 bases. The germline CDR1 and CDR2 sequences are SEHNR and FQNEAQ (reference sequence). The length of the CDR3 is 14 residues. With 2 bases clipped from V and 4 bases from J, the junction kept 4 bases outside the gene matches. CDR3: CASSLSGGAYGYTF. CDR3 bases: TGTGCCAGCAGCTTATCAGGGGGAGCCTATGGCTACACCTTC.

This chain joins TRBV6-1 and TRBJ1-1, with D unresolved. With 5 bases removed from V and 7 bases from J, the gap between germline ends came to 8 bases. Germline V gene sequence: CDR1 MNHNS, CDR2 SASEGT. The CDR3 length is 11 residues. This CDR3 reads CASSQTYEAFF. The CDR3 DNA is TGTGCCAGCAGTCAGACATATGAAGCTTTCTTT.

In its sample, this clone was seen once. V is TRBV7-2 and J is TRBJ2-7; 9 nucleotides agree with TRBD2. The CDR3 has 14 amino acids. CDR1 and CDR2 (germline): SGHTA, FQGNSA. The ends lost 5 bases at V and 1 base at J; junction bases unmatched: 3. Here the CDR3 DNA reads TGTGCCAGCAGCCTTAGCGGGAGTTCCTACGAGCAGTACTTC. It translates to CASSLSGSSYEQYF.

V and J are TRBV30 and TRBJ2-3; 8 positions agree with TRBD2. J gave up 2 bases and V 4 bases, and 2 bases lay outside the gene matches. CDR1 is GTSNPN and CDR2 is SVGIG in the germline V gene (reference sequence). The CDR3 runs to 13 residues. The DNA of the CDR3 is TGTGCCTGGACGGGGGGGCCCACAGATACGCAGTATTTT. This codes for CAWTGGPTDTQYF.

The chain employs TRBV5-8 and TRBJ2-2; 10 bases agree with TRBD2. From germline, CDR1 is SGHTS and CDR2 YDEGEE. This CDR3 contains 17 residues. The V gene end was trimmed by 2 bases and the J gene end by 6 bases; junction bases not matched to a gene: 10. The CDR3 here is CASSFPLGTSVPGELFF. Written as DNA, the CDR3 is TGTGCCAGCAGCTTCCCCCTCGGGACTAGCGTTCCCGGGGAGCTGTTTTTT.

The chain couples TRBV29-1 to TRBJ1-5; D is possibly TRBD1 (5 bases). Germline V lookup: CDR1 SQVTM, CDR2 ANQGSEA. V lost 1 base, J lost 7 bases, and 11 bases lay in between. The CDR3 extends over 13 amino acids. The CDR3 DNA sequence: TGCAGCGTTGAAGCAGGGTTTGGACAGCCCCAGCATTTT. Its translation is CSVEAGFGQPQHF.